These 21 T cell receptor beta chains were all obtained from the same sample, sequenced in a study of T cells in localized non-small cell lung cancer. Generated by immunoSEQ multiplex PCR, the TCRdb table keeps only in-frame clones and is missing some. The sample carries tens of thousands of clones, 85% to 90% recorded once. Specimen: peripheral blood, collected before any cancer treatment. Receptors originate from a male donor aged 60 or over with stage I squamous cell lung carcinoma.

V gene TRBV7-8 combines with J gene TRBJ2-3; the match to TRBD2 covers 8 bases. V was clipped by 2 bases and J by 1 base; unmatched bases: 8. Per germline, CDR1 SGHVS and CDR2 FQNEAQ. There are 17 residues in the CDR3. This CDR3 reads CASSLMWRGARTDTQYF. DNA of the CDR3: TGTGCCAGCAGCTTAATGTGGCGGGGGGCTCGCACAGATACGCAGTATTTT. The full variable domain, its missing parts supplied by reference TRBV7-8 and TRBJ2-3, is GAGVSQSPRYKVAKRGQDVALRCDPISGHVSLFWYQQALGQGPEFLTYFQNEAQLDKSGLPSDRFFAERPEGSVSTLKIQRTQQEDSAVYLCASSLMWRGARTDTQYFGPGTRLTVL.

This rearrangement joins TRBV19 to TRBJ1-3; unclear D gene. CDR1 and CDR2 from the germline V gene are LNHDA and SQIVND (reference sequence). V lost 3 bases and J lost 4, with 4 bases in between. This CDR3 contains 12 residues. CDR3 coding DNA: TGTGCCAGTAGTATTGGGGGAAACACCATATATTTT. Protein product: CASSIGGNTIYF.

In this sample, this clone turned up once. The V gene is TRBV2, the J gene TRBJ1-2; possible D gene TRBD1, 6 bases. CDR1 and CDR2 (germline): SNHLY, FYNNEI. With 3 bases removed from V and 4 bases from J, the gap between germline ends came to 9 bases. The CDR3 totals 13 residues. The CDR3 nucleotides read TGTGCCAGCAGTGAGGGACAATCCTATGGCTACACCTTC. Protein sequence: CASSEGQSYGYTF. Full variable domain (outside the CDR3, taken from reference TRBV2 and TRBJ1-2): EPEVTQTPSHQVTQMGQEVILRCVPISNHLYFYWYRQILGQKVEFLVSFYNNEISEKSEIFDDQFSVERPDGSNFTLKIRSTKLEDSAMYFCASSEGQSYGYTFGSGTRLTVV.

The rearrangement joins TRBV9 to TRBJ1-5; weak D call: TRBD1 (5 bases). Germline V gene sequence: CDR1 SGDLS, CDR2 YYNGEE. This CDR3 has 15 amino acids. Deletions cut 3 bases from V and 3 bases from J, with 13 bases between. In DNA, the CDR3 is TGTGCCAGCAGCGGGGGTGACAGCCTCAATCAGCCCCAGCATTTT. This sequence encodes CASSGGDSLNQPQHF.

The chain joins TRBV7-3 to TRBJ1-1; 7 nucleotides align to TRBD1. The CDR3 length is 13 residues. CDR1 is SGHTA, CDR2 FQGTGA, per germline. V was pared by 4 bases and J by 2 bases, with 1 base of the junction left unmatched. The CDR3 DNA sequence: TGTGCCAGCAGCTGGACAGGAAACACTGAAGCTTTCTTT. Translated: CASSWTGNTEAFF.

This clone was observed a single time. The CDR3 nucleotides are TGTGCCAGCAAGGACAGCAGCTCCTACGAGCAGTACTTC. Protein: CASKDSSSYEQYF. The gene calls are TRBV2 and TRBJ2-7; perhaps TRBD1 as D (6 bases). Per germline, CDR1 SNHLY and CDR2 FYNNEI. The CDR3 is made up of 13 amino acids. Trimming stripped 7 bases from V and 0 bases from J, with 10 bases between.

CDR3 sequence: CASRIIAANEQFF. In DNA, the CDR3 is TGTGCCAGCAGGATAATAGCAGCGAATGAGCAGTTCTTC. This chain joins TRBV27 and TRBJ2-1; D unclear. Per the germline V gene, CDR1 is MNHEY and CDR2 is SMNVEV (reference sequence). V was pared by 6 bases and J by 7 bases, with 13 bases between. The CDR3 sequence is 13 residues long.

The count of this clone is one. V is TRBV5-4 and J is TRBJ2-5; weak D call: TRBD2 (5 bases). Germline V gene data show CDR1 as SGHNT and CDR2 as YYREEE (reference sequence). This CDR3 has 14 residues. V was clipped by 0 bases and J by 7 bases, with 13 bases between them. Written as DNA, the CDR3 is TGTGCCAGCAGCTTGGCCATTGGGGAGTCGACCCAGTACTTC. It yields the protein CASSLAIGESTQYF.

The V call is TRBV5-6, the J call TRBJ2-7; possibly TRBD1 or TRBD2 for D (5 bases each). The CDR3 runs 13 residues. V lost 4 bases and J 7 bases, leaving 15 bases between the germline ends. CDR1 and CDR2 from the germline V gene are SGHDT and YYEEEE. CDR3 sequence reads: CASSPDPRGEQYF. The DNA of the CDR3 is TGTGCCAGCAGCCCCGATCCGAGGGGTGAGCAGTACTTC.

The chain is built from TRBV9 and TRBJ2-7, with 8 bases that match TRBD1. The CDR3 has 16 residues. CDR1 is SGDLS, CDR2 YYNGEE, per germline. Trimming removed 2 bases from V and 1 base from J; junction bases left unmatched: 8. CDR3 loop: CASSVDQGAPSYEQYF. CDR3 sequence (DNA): TGTGCCAGCAGCGTGGATCAGGGGGCGCCTTCCTACGAGCAGTACTTC.

The chain links TRBV18 to TRBJ1-2; no clear D gene. Germline loops: CDR1 KGHSH, CDR2 LQKENI. The germline V and J ends were trimmed by 0 bases and 6 bases, with 17 bases remaining between them. CDR3 length: 16 amino acids. The CDR3 protein is CASSPPMAPGSHGYTF. DNA of the CDR3: TGTGCCAGCTCACCACCAATGGCCCCTGGTTCTCATGGCTACACCTTC.

The V and J genes are TRBV5-4 and TRBJ2-7; no reliable D call. The germline V and J ends were trimmed by 0 bases and 0 bases, with 7 bases remaining between them. CDR3 length: 14 residues. Germline CDR1 and CDR2: SGHNT and YYREEE (reference sequence). CDR3 nucleotide sequence: TGTGCCAGCAGCTTGGATTCAGTCTCCTACGAGCAGTACTTC. Translated, it gives CASSLDSVSYEQYF.

This clone was counted a few times. This chain joins TRBV2 and TRBJ1-1; D is undetermined. The CDR3 consists of 15 residues. The ends were cut back, 8 bases at V and 1 base at J, with 17 bases in the middle. The V gene's germline CDR1 is SNHLY and CDR2 FYNNEI. The CDR3 loop reads CASRLAHGENTEAFF. The CDR3 bases are TGTGCCAGCCGTCTGGCCCACGGGGAGAACACTGAAGCTTTCTTT.

Details on this clone: It is likely a read error, because the conserved phenylalanine at the end of the CDR3 is missing. The chain employs TRBV27 and TRBJ2-7; possibly TRBD2 for D (5 bases). V was shortened by 3 bases and J by 5 bases, with 14 bases between the two germline ends. This CDR3 region has 14 residues. The germline CDR1 and CDR2 sequences are MNHEY and SMNVEV (reference sequence). DNA of the CDR3: TGTGCCAGCAGTTTTTTATCATCCGGGGACGAGCAGTACCTC. It yields the protein CASSFLSSGDEQYL.

The sample holds a few counts of this clone. The chain combines TRBV15 with TRBJ1-2; possibly TRBD1 for D (6 bases). CDR1 is LNHNV, CDR2 YYDKDF, per germline (reference sequence). The CDR3 runs 17 residues. V was pared by 0 bases and J by 6 bases, with 20 bases between. The CDR3 is CATSRELGGYNRDGYTF. In DNA form, the CDR3 reads TGTGCCACCAGCAGAGAGTTGGGGGGGTATAACAGGGATGGCTACACCTTC.

The chain joins TRBV7-2 to TRBJ2-5, with D possibly being TRBD1 or TRBD2 (5 bases each). CDR1 and CDR2 (germline): SGHTA, FQGNSA. The V gene lost 5 bases and the J gene lost 5 bases, with 12 bases spanning the gap. The CDR3 contains 13 residues. CDR3 sequence reads: CASSPWDGETQYF. CDR3 in DNA: TGTGCCAGCAGCCCCTGGGACGGGGAGACCCAGTACTTC.

Remarks on this clone: Other DNA sequences in the same sample also yield this CDR3. The chain combines TRBV5-4 with TRBJ2-7; the D gene is possibly TRBD1 (6 bases). V shed 0 bases and J shed 2 bases, with 12 bases lying between them. Germline CDR1 and CDR2: SGHNT and YYREEE (reference sequence). The CDR3 length is 15 residues. The CDR3 loop is CASSLEQGATYEQYF. The CDR3 region has the DNA TGTGCCAGCAGCTTGGAACAGGGTGCCACCTACGAGCAGTACTTC. The variable domain in full, completed from reference TRBV5-4 and TRBJ2-7, reads ETGVTQSPTHLIKTRGQQVTLRCSSQSGHNTVSWYQQALGQGPQFIFQYYREEENGRGNFPPRFSGLQFPNYSSELNVNALELDDSALYLCASSLEQGATYEQYFGPGTRLTVT.

Here the CDR3 reads CASRGTTGNTIYF. In nucleotides, the CDR3 is TGTGCCAGCAGGGGGACTACTGGAAACACCATATATTTT. The J gene is TRBJ1-3, the V gene TRBV2; possibly TRBD1 for D (5 bases). The V and J ends lost 6 bases and 2 bases respectively, with 8 bases between them. CDR1 and CDR2 (germline): SNHLY, FYNNEI. There are 13 residues in the CDR3.

Comments on this clone: Other DNA sequences in this sample translate to the same CDR3. The chain joins TRBV5-4 to TRBJ1-1; unclear D gene. V was shortened by 4 bases and J by 2 bases, with 18 bases between the two germline ends. The CDR3 spans 16 residues. Germline assignment: CDR1 SGHNT and CDR2 YYREEE (reference sequence). The CDR3 region is CASSTNSPRVNTEAFF. Written as DNA, the CDR3 is TGTGCCAGCAGCACCAACAGCCCACGGGTTAACACTGAAGCTTTCTTT.

This chain connects TRBV19 to TRBJ1-1, with 8 bases that match TRBD1. Germline CDR1 and CDR2: LNHDA and SQIVND (reference sequence). This CDR3 spans 15 amino acids. Unmatched junction bases numbered 7, after V lost 6 bases and J lost 1 base. CDR3 sequence: CASRPGQGSNTEAFF. Here the CDR3 DNA reads TGTGCCAGTAGACCTGGACAGGGATCGAACACTGAAGCTTTCTTT.

This clone was counted only a few times. The V gene is TRBV18, the J gene TRBJ1-1, with TRBD1 as a possible D gene (6 bases). V was clipped by 1 base and J by 7 bases, with 10 bases between them. CDR1 KGHSH and CDR2 LQKENI come from the germline V gene. The CDR3 covers 13 residues. The CDR3 is CASSPLGQIEAFF. DNA for the CDR3: TGTGCCAGCTCACCACTTGGACAGATTGAAGCTTTCTTT.